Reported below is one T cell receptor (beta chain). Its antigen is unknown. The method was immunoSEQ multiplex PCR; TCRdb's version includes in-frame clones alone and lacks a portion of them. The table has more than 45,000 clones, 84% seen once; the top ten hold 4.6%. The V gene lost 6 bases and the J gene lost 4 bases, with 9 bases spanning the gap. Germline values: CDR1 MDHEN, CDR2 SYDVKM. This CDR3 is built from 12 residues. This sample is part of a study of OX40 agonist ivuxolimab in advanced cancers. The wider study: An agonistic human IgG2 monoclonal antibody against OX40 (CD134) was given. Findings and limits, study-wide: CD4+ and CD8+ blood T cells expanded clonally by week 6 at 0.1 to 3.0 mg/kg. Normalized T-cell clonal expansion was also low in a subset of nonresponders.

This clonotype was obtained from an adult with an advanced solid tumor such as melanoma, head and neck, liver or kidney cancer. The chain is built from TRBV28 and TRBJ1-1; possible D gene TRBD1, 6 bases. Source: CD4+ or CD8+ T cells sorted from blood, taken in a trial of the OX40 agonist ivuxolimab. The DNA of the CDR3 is TGTGCCAGCAGGGACAGTCCCACTGAAGCTTTCTTT. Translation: CASRDSPTEAFF. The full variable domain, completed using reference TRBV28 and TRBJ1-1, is DVKVTQSSRYLVKRTGEKVFLECVQDMDHENMFWYRQDPGLGLRLIYFSYDVKMKEKGDIPEGYSVSREKKERFSLILESASTNQTSMYLCASRDSPTEAFFGQGTRLTVV.